This T cell receptor (beta chain) stems from a study of post-analysis software for immune sequencing data. Study-wide background: Patients with relapsing-remitting, secondary progressive and progressive-relapsing multiple sclerosis courses were all represented. Findings and caveats of the study: Controls had lower frequencies than patients of about 5 TRBV segments, which included TRBV5-6, TRBV5-1 and TRBV20-1.

This CDR3 is 17 amino acids long. Germline assignment: CDR1 MDHEN and CDR2 SYDVKM. Trimming cost V 2 bases and J 1 base, with 15 bases left between them. Prepared TCR beta cDNA libraries contained unique molecular identifiers. TCRdb re-derived calls from the PCR reads in MiXCR, one entry per CDR3 protein. The sample holds about 810,000 distinct CDR3 sequences, approximately 53% seen once. With regard to this clonotype: Its specificity is not known.

Sequencing used blood. This chain links TRBV28 with TRBJ2-4; TRBD1 or TRBD2 may be the D gene (5 bases each). The origin of this receptor is a girl aged 10 to 17 with multiple sclerosis. The DNA for the CDR3 is TGTGCCAGCAGTTTACCTCAGGGTGGAGGTGCCAAAAACATTCAGTACTTC. It encodes CASSLPQGGGAKNIQYF.